The 23 T cell receptor beta chains presented below share a single source sample, sequenced in a study of early T cells in non-severe SARS-CoV-2 infection. TCRdb re-called the 5' RACE reads through MiXCR, storing one row per CDR3 protein. This sample has 70,000 to 95,000 distinct CDR3 sequences, with roughly 15% found just once. Sample: whole blood. The origin of the receptors is an adult who was a healthcare worker with PCR-confirmed SARS-CoV-2 infection or an uninfected control (not recorded which).

A few counts support this clonotype. V usage is TRBV29-1 and J usage is TRBJ1-5, with D unclear. The V gene's germline CDR1 is SQVTM and CDR2 ANQGSEA. Between the trimmed V and J ends, which lost 4 bases and 4 bases, there was a span of 11 bases. The CDR3 is 13 amino acids. DNA for the CDR3: TGCAGCGTTGGGGTAGGTTTAAATCAGCCCCAGCATTTT. This encodes CSVGVGLNQPQHF.

This rearrangement joins TRBV12-5 to TRBJ1-3; D is unresolved. This CDR3 comprises 14 residues. Germline V lookup: CDR1 LGHNT, CDR2 FRNRAP. V gave up 3 bases and J gave up 0 bases, with 6 bases separating them. The CDR3 spells CASGLQSSGNTIYF. CDR3 nucleotide sequence: TGTGCTAGTGGTTTACAGAGCTCTGGAAACACCATATATTTT.

The CDR3 sequence: CASSPNGGEAFF. The CDR3, as DNA: TGTGCCAGCTCACCAAACGGGGGTGAAGCTTTCTTT. The chain uses TRBV18 and TRBJ1-1; possibly TRBD1 for D (5 bases). The CDR3 has 12 amino acids. CDR1 is KGHSH and CDR2 is LQKENI in the germline V gene. Deletions cut 2 bases from V and 7 bases from J, with 8 bases between.

The chain couples TRBV7-8 to TRBJ2-1; 8 positions agree with TRBD2. The germline gives CDR1 SGHVS, CDR2 FQNEAQ. CDR3 length: 15 residues. With 5 bases clipped from V and 12 bases from J, the junction kept 15 bases outside the gene matches. CDR3 sequence reads: CASSPPGLAPLGQFF. The CDR3 DNA reads TGTGCCAGCAGCCCCCCAGGACTAGCCCCCCTGGGGCAGTTCTTC.

This clonotype was seen a handful of times. The chain has TRBV6-2 or TRBV6-3 and TRBJ2-3; D uncertain. The CDR3 runs to 11 residues. The germline gives CDR1 MNHEY, CDR2 SVGEGT. V lost 3 bases and J lost 4, with 2 bases in between. The DNA of the CDR3 is TGTGCCAGCAGTTATGCAGATACGCAGTATTTT. It encodes CASSYADTQYF.

This clonotype has more than one count but fewer than ten. The rearrangement joins TRBV7-2 to TRBJ2-2, with 7 bases lining up with TRBD1. The CDR3 sequence is 18 residues long. From germline, CDR1 is SGHTA and CDR2 FQGNSA. J was trimmed by 6 bases and V by 1 base; bases with no gene match: 14. CDR3 nucleotide sequence: TGTGCCAGCAGCTTAGTGGGTTTCAAGGGGGCTTGGGCCGGGGAGCTGTTTTTT. This codes for CASSLVGFKGAWAGELFF.

A few counts support this clonotype. The chain joins TRBV7-9 to TRBJ2-1; 11 bases map to TRBD1. Germline CDR1 SEHNR, CDR2 FQNEAQ (reference sequence). The CDR3 is 17 residues long. V was pared by 4 bases and J by 7 bases, with 12 bases of the junction left unmatched. Written as DNA, the CDR3 is TGTGCCAGCAGCTCCCCCCGGGGGGACAGGGGGAGGAATGAGCAGTTCTTC. The encoded protein is CASSSPRGDRGRNEQFF.

This clonotype occurred a few times. The rearrangement links TRBV20-1 to TRBJ1-1; TRBD1 might be the D (5 bases). From germline, CDR1 is DFQATT and CDR2 SNEGSKA (reference sequence). The CDR3 loop spans 15 amino acids. The V and J ends lost 0 bases and 0 bases respectively, with 11 bases between them. CDR3 in DNA: TGCAGTGCTAGAGACAACAGGAACTTGAACACTGAAGCTTTCTTT. As protein: CSARDNRNLNTEAFF.

V usage is TRBV10-1 and J usage is TRBJ1-1; D is perhaps TRBD1 (6 bases). The CDR3 is 13 residues long. V was pared by 10 bases and J by 0 bases, with 12 bases between. Germline V gene data show CDR1 as WNHNN and CDR2 as SYGVQD (reference sequence). CDR3 bases: TGCGCCACCCGGGGGCAGATGAACACTGAAGCTTTCTTT. Translating gives CATRGQMNTEAFF.

This clonotype appeared a few times. The chain has TRBV21-1 and TRBJ2-7; the D call in the table, TRBD1, was not verified against the DNA. TRBV21-1 is flagged as a pseudogene. This CDR3 is built from 16 residues. Here the CDR3 DNA reads TGTGCCAGCGGAACAGGGGAGGGGGATTCCCTTTACGAGCAGTACGTC. Translating gives CASGTGEGDSLYEQYV.

V is TRBV24-1 and J is TRBJ2-1, with D perhaps TRBD1 (6 bases). The CDR3 totals 16 residues. Germline V gives CDR1 KGHDR, CDR2 SFDVKD. V lost 2 bases and J lost 3, with 13 bases in between. The CDR3 loop reads CATSDSTGKGYNEQFF. The CDR3 region has the DNA TGTGCCACCAGTGATTCTACAGGGAAGGGCTACAATGAGCAGTTCTTC.

The rearrangement uses TRBV18 and TRBJ2-3, with a tentative D call TRBD1 (6 bases). Germline values: CDR1 KGHSH, CDR2 LQKENI. Between the trimmed V and J ends, which lost 0 bases and 10 bases, there was a span of 11 bases. The CDR3 runs to 13 residues. The CDR3 DNA sequence: TGTGCCAGCTCACCACCGTCAGGGGCCGCGCAGTATTTT. This sequence encodes CASSPPSGAAQYF.

This sequence joins TRBV30 and TRBJ2-5; possible D gene TRBD2, 6 bases. Between the trimmed V and J ends, which lost 5 bases and 5 bases, there was a span of 12 bases. The CDR3 has 12 amino acids. Germline lookup yields CDR1 GTSNPN and CDR2 SVGIG (reference sequence). CDR3 DNA: TGTGCCTGGGTTACTGGGGGGGAGACCCAGTACTTC. As protein: CAWVTGGETQYF.

This clonotype was counted ten times or more. The V gene is TRBV2, the J gene TRBJ2-3, with a weak D call TRBD2 (5 bases). The CDR3 has 15 residues. Trimming pared 4 bases from V and 0 bases from J, leaving 11 bases between. Germline V gene lookup returns CDR1 SNHLY and CDR2 FYNNEI. CDR3 sequence reads: CASSVTGYSTDTQYF. CDR3 nucleotide sequence: TGTGCCAGCAGTGTAACGGGGTATAGCACAGATACGCAGTATTTT.

This chain links TRBV5-1 with TRBJ2-1; the D gene is possibly TRBD2 (6 bases). V was clipped by 2 bases and J by 2 bases, with 8 bases between them. Germline CDR1 and CDR2: SGHRS and YFSETQ. The CDR3 extends over 14 amino acids. The CDR3 is CASSLPGAYNEQFF. CDR3 DNA: TGCGCCAGCAGCTTACCGGGGGCCTACAATGAGCAGTTCTTC.

There are a few counts of this clonotype. The chain employs TRBV3-1 and TRBJ1-2, with a weak D call TRBD1 (6 bases). The V end lost 4 bases, the J end lost 6 bases, and 12 bases lay between the germline ends. The CDR3 loop spans 13 amino acids. Germline V gene data show CDR1 as LGHDT and CDR2 as YNNKEL (reference sequence). In DNA form, the CDR3 reads TGTGCCAGCAGCCGAGGACAGCCCCATGGCTACACCTTC. Protein sequence: CASSRGQPHGYTF.

A few counts support this clonotype. The CDR3 region has the DNA TGTGCCAGCAGCCACATGGGTCAGAGGGACTATGGCTACACCTTC. It yields the protein CASSHMGQRDYGYTF. V usage is TRBV14 and J usage is TRBJ1-2; D remains ambiguous. The V end was cut by 3 bases, the J end by 3 bases, with 14 bases between. Germline V gives CDR1 SGHDN, CDR2 FVKESK. CDR3 length: 15 amino acids.

The chain links TRBV3-1 to TRBJ1-1; D call uncertain. V lost 1 base, J lost 0 bases, and 12 bases lay in between. The germline gives CDR1 LGHDT, CDR2 YNNKEL (reference sequence). The CDR3 totals 16 residues. The CDR3 is CASSQVLQTMNTEAFF. CDR3 nucleotide sequence: TGTGCCAGCAGCCAAGTCTTACAGACCATGAACACTGAAGCTTTCTTT.

The chain combines TRBV28 with TRBJ2-5; TRBD2 might be the D (5 bases). CDR1 MDHEN and CDR2 SYDVKM come from the germline V gene. V lost 3 bases and J 2 bases, leaving 13 bases between the germline ends. The CDR3 covers 15 residues. CDR3 nucleotides: TGTGCCAGCAGTTTTTCCCTACTAGTTCAAGAGACCCAGTACTTC. Translation gives CASSFSLLVQETQYF.

The chain recombines TRBV10-3 with TRBJ2-7; possibly TRBD1 or TRBD2 for D (5 bases each). V lost 2 bases and J 4 bases, leaving 9 bases between the germline ends. Per the germline V gene, CDR1 is ENHRY and CDR2 is SYGVKD. The CDR3 is 13 amino acids. This chain's CDR3 is CAISEGDRYEQYV. DNA of the CDR3: TGTGCCATCAGTGAGGGGGACCGGTACGAGCAGTACGTC.

This chain connects TRBV6-5 to TRBJ2-2, with a weak D call TRBD2 (6 bases). Deletions cut 0 bases from V and 4 bases from J, with 6 bases between. Germline lookup yields CDR1 MNHEY and CDR2 SVGAGI. The CDR3 contains 14 residues. The CDR3 region has the DNA TGTGCCAGCAGTTACTCCGGGAGCACCGGGGAGCTGTTTTTT. Translated: CASSYSGSTGELFF.

The rearrangement uses TRBV10-2 and TRBJ2-3, with D maybe TRBD1 (6 bases). The germline V gene has CDR1 WSHSY and CDR2 SAAADI. CDR3 length equals 15 residues. Deletions cut 0 bases from V and 4 bases from J, with 11 bases between. The CDR3 region is CASSESRTVSDTQYF. The CDR3 DNA is TGCGCCAGCAGTGAGTCCCGGACAGTATCAGATACGCAGTATTTT.

J is TRBJ2-1 and V is TRBV5-5; no definite D call. Germline values: CDR1 SGHKS, CDR2 YYEKEE (reference sequence). This CDR3 has 16 amino acids. Deletions cut 3 bases from V and 5 bases from J, with 18 bases between. The CDR3, as DNA: TGTGCCAGCAGCTCATTAGACGTTCCTCCCAACAATGAGCAGTTCTTC. The encoded protein is CASSSLDVPPNNEQFF.